These T cell receptor beta chains were read from a single sample in a study of shared clonotypes between healthy human individuals. Assay: immunoSEQ multiplex PCR; the TCRdb copy retains only in-frame clones and omits some. The table includes around 200,000 clones, about 66% detected once. Input material: memory CD4+ T cells sorted from blood. All receptors derive from a man younger than 45 in good health. Each CDR3 is given with its conserved first and last residue. D genes are given only for firm matches. The listing skips clone size in some rows; elsewhere it reads once, few, many or a size class.

>TRBJ1-4|TRBV29-1|few|-
CSVASEVRGEKLFF
TGCAGCGTTGCCTCGGAAGTGCGGGGTGAAAAACTGTTTTTT
>TRBJ1-2|TRBV19|-|TRBD1
CASSFVGTGYGYTF
TGTGCCAGTAGTTTTGTTGGGACAGGGTATGGCTACACCTTC
>TRBJ2-1|TRBV5-4|once|TRBD1
CASSLQGADEQFF
TGTGCCAGCAGCTTGCAGGGGGCGGATGAGCAGTTCTTC
>TRBJ1-5|TRBV7-8|-|-
CASSPDRTLNQPQHF
TGTGCCAGCAGCCCCGACAGGACCTTAAATCAGCCCCAGCATTTT
>TRBJ2-1|TRBV11-3|-|-
CASSSGLNNEQFF
TGTGCCAGCAGCTCAGGACTCAATAATGAGCAGTTCTTC
>TRBJ2-7|TRBV25-1|-|-
CASSEQWGDYEQYF
TGTGCCAGCAGTGAACAATGGGGTGACTACGAGCAGTACTTC
>TRBJ2-1|TRBV5-5|-|TRBD2
CASSRTSGASYNEQFF
TGTGCCAGCAGCCGGACTAGCGGGGCCTCCTACAATGAGCAGTTCTTC
>TRBJ1-2|TRBV28|-|-
CASSGSGPNYGYTF
TGTGCCAGCAGTGGTTCGGGACCTAACTATGGCTACACCTTC
>TRBJ2-7|TRBV5-1|-|-
CASSLVGPGPTYEQYF
TGCGCCAGCAGCTTGGTTGGCCCGGGACCCACCTACGAGCAGTACTTC
>TRBJ1-2|TRBV28|-|-
CASSPRTYGYTF
TGTGCCAGCAGCCCAAGGACGTATGGCTACACCTTC
>TRBJ2-7|TRBV19|-|TRBD2
CASSRYSTGLAGVREQYF
TGTGCCAGCTCAAGGTACAGTACTGGGCTAGCGGGAGTACGGGAGCAGTACTTC
>TRBJ2-5|TRBV5-4|few|-
CASSLDSNQETQYF
TGTGCCAGCAGCTTGGACAGCAACCAAGAGACCCAGTACTTC
>TRBJ2-7|TRBV7-4|-|TRBD1
CASSLTGTGVLEQYF
TGTGCCAGCAGCTTAACCGGGACAGGGGTGTTAGAGCAGTACTTC
>TRBJ1-5|TRBV5-1|-|-
CASSPGGTSNQPQHF
TGCGCCAGCAGCCCCGGTGGGACAAGCAATCAGCCCCAGCATTTT
>TRBJ2-5|TRBV19|once|-
CASSEPPDVTQYF
TGTGCCAGTAGTGAACCCCCCGATGTGACCCAGTACTTC
>TRBJ1-5|TRBV7-6|-|-
CASSLGPGNQPQHF
TGTGCCAGCAGCTTAGGGCCGGGCAATCAGCCCCAGCATTTT
>TRBJ1-4|TRBV4-2|-|-
CASSQEQGMGTNEKLFF
TGTGCCAGCAGCCAAGAACAGGGCATGGGGACTAATGAAAAACTGTTTTTT
>TRBJ1-1|TRBV5-4|-|-
CASRGWGVTEAFF
TGTGCCAGCAGGGGTTGGGGGGTCACTGAAGCTTTCTTT
>TRBJ1-2|TRBV9|-|TRBD1
CASSASPGQASGYTF
TGTGCCAGCAGCGCTAGTCCCGGACAGGCTTCTGGCTACACCTTC
>TRBJ2-5|TRBV11-2|few|-
CASSTNGFETQYF
TGTGCCAGCAGCACTAACGGGTTTGAGACCCAGTACTTC
>TRBJ1-1|TRBV7-6|-|-
CASSLVGGSNTEAFF
TGTGCCAGCAGCTTAGTGGGGGGATCGAACACTGAAGCTTTCTTT
>TRBJ2-7|TRBV5-4|-|TRBD1
CASSLGRGRGYEQYF
TGTGCCAGCAGCTTGGGCAGGGGGCGCGGCTACGAGCAGTACTTC
>TRBJ2-3|TRBV11-2|-|TRBD2
CASSKRTSETDTQYF
TGTGCCAGCAGCAAAAGGACTAGCGAGACAGATACGCAGTATTTT
>TRBJ2-1|TRBV29-1|few|-
CSVRSGSRYNEQFF
TGCAGCGTTCGTTCGGGTTCTAGGTACAATGAGCAGTTCTTC
>TRBJ2-1|TRBV18|few|-
CASSLGPYPNEQFF
TGTGCCAGCTCGCTGGGACCCTACCCTAATGAGCAGTTCTTC
>TRBJ1-4|TRBV5-1|-|TRBD1
CASTYSGGREKLFF
TGCGCCAGCACTTACTCAGGGGGCCGAGAAAAACTGTTTTTT
>TRBJ1-1|TRBV6-4|once|-
CASSVAQNTEAFF
TGTGCCAGCAGTGTCGCCCAGAACACTGAAGCTTTCTTT
>TRBJ1-1|TRBV5-1|-|TRBD1
CASSKGQANTEAFF
TGCGCCAGCAGCAAGGGACAGGCGAACACTGAAGCTTTCTTT
>TRBJ2-1|TRBV7-9|-|-
CASSLVGGEQFF
TGTGCCAGCAGCTTAGTCGGTGGGGAGCAGTTCTTC